The T cell receptor beta chain under discussion was sequenced for a study of CD8 T cells in ankylosing spondylitis. Points from the study as a whole: Disease-associated clonotypes exhibited CD8+ identity and were relatively infrequent in peripheral blood.

TCRdb redid the calling of the 5' RACE reads with MiXCR, one entry per CDR3 protein. The sample has fewer than 130,000 distinct CDR3 sequences; around 24% are singletons. The CDR3 sequence is 15 residues long. CDR1 is WNHNN and CDR2 is SYGVQD in the germline V gene (reference sequence). The V and J ends lost 3 bases and 1 base, in that order; junction bases with no gene match: 1. About this clonotype: Its antigen is still unknown.

The chain employs TRBV10-1 and TRBJ2-3; 10 bases line up with TRBD2. This sequence originates from a male donor with ankylosing spondylitis. The sample was synovial fluid, either unsorted or a sorted T cell fraction (not recorded which). The CDR3 DNA follows: TGCGCCAGCAGTGACGGGACTAGCGGCACAGATACGCAGTATTTT. Amino acids: CASSDGTSGTDTQYF.